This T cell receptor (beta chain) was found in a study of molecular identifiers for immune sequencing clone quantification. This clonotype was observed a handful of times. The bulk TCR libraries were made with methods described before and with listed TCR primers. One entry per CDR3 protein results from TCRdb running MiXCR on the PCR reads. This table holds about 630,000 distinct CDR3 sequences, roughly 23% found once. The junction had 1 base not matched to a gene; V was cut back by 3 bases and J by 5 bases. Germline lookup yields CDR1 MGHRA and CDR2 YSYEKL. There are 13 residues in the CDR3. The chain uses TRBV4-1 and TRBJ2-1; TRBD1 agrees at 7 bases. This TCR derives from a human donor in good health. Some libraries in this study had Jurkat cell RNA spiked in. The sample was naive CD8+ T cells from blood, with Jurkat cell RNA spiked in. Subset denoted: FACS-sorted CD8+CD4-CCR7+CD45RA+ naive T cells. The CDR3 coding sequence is TGCGCCAGCAGCCATGGACAGGACAATGAGCAGTTCTTC. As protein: CASSHGQDNEQFF.